This TCR delta chain originates from a study of γδ T cells in repeated Plasmodium falciparum infection. About the study: Sampling occurred at baseline, pre-infection for selected infections, and 21 days post-infection.

Regarding this clone: The antigen remains unidentified. It differs at one base from a far larger clone, so likely a read error. Other DNA sequences in this specimen translate into the identical CDR3.

The CDR3 is made up of 28 amino acids. Germline CDR1 is TSWWSYY and CDR2 is QGS. V gave up 0 bases and J gave up 0 bases; unmatched junction bases: 34. Overall study results and limits: Many TCRgamma sequences overlapped between individuals in stable Vgamma9/Vdelta2+ repertoires.

TRG and TRD sequences were obtained from every sorted gammadelta sample. TCRdb re-identified clones in the multiplex PCR reads via CATT. The profile shows around 57,000 delta-chain clones, 1.7% of them singletons. Gammadelta T cells were flow-sorted from PBMC into Vgamma9/Vdelta2+ and Vdelta2-negative populations for bulk analysis. The TCR originated in a pool of human donors (malaria-infected and uninfected, not separated). Material for sequencing was gamma-delta T cells from blood. The V gene is TRDV1, the J gene TRDJ1, with TRDD3 matching 13 bases. The J gene comes from matching the DNA to germline here; TCRdb lacks it. This CDR3 is CALGELSHGFLREPYWGIRRAYTDKLIF. CDR3 nucleotide sequence: TGTGCTCTTGGGGAACTTAGTCATGGGTTCCTAAGGGAGCCGTACTGGGGGATACGTAGAGCGTACACCGATAAACTCATCTTT.